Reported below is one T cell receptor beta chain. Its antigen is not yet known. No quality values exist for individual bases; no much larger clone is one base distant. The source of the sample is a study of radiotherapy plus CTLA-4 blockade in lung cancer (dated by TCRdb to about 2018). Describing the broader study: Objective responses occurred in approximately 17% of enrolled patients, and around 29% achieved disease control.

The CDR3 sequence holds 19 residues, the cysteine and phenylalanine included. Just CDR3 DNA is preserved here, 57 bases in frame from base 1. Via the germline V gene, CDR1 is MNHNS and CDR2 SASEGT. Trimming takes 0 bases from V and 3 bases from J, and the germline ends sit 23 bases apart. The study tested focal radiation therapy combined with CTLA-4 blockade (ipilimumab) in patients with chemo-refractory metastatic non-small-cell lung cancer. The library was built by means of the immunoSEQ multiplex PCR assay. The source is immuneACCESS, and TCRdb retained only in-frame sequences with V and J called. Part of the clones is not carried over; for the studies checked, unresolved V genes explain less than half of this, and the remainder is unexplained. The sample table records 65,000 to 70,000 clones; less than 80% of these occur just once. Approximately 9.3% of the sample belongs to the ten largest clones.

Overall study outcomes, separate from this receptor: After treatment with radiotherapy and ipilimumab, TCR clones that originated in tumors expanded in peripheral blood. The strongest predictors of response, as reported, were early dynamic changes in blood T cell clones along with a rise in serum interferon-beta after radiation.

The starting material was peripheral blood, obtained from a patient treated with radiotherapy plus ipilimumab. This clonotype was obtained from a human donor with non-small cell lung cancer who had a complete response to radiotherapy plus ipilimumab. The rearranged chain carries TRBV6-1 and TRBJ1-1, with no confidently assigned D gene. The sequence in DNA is TGTGCCAGCAGTGAAGCGTGGTTGGTCAGGACGGGTAGGGACACTGAAGCTTTCTTT. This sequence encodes CASSEAWLVRTGRDTEAFF.